Below, 3 T cell receptor beta chains from the same sample are listed, as sequenced in a study of shared clonotypes between healthy human individuals. Assay: immunoSEQ multiplex PCR; the TCRdb copy retains only in-frame clones and omits some. The table includes about half a million clones, 70% to 80% detected once. The specimen sequenced was PBMCs. The receptors originated from a woman aged 40 to 50 in good health. Some clones in this sample may be carry-over from other donors' samples.

The rearrangement uses TRBV25-1 and TRBJ2-7, with D unclear. Looked up from germline, CDR1 is MGHDK and CDR2 is SYGVNS. This CDR3 comprises 11 residues. V lost 2 bases and J 9 bases, leaving 8 bases between the germline ends. Here the CDR3 reads CASSEASRQYF. The CDR3 DNA sequence: TGTGCCAGCAGTGAAGCTAGTCGGCAGTACTTC.

V and J are TRBV27 and TRBJ2-7, with 9 bases fitting TRBD1. V shed 4 bases, J shed 6 bases, and the junction held 4 bases outside the gene matches. The germline V gene encodes CDR1 MNHEY and CDR2 SMNVEV (reference sequence). This CDR3 region has 13 residues. CDR3 sequence reads: CASSSYRGLEQYF. CDR3 bases: TGTGCCAGCAGTTCATACAGGGGGCTCGAGCAGTACTTC.

This CDR3 is CASSPRTQLNTEAFF. The CDR3 DNA follows: TGCGCCAGCAGCCCGAGGACCCAACTGAACACTGAAGCTTTCTTT. The chain joins TRBV4-1 to TRBJ1-1; no reliable D call. Germline assignment: CDR1 MGHRA and CDR2 YSYEKL. The CDR3 runs 15 residues. V was pared by 4 bases and J by 0 bases, with 12 bases between.